Below are 6 T cell receptor beta chains sequenced from a single sample in a study of CXCR3-negative and CXCR3-positive naive CD8 T cells. UMI-tagged TRB cDNA libraries were built via 5' RACE. TCRdb reanalyzed the 5' RACE reads and collapses them to one entry per CDR3 protein, without DNA. The listing contains over 80,000 distinct CDR3 sequences. Source material: naive CXCR3- CD8+ T cells from blood. Subset noted: CD45RO-CCR7+CD27+CD95- naive CD8+ T cells lacking CXCR3 (TNR3-). These receptors all stem from a human donor in good health. Some clones in this sample may be carry-over from other donors' samples.

The chain couples TRBV4-1 to TRBJ2-5; TCRdb proposes TRBD1, but this gene call is untestable without DNA. This CDR3 comprises 16 residues. CDR1 MGHRA and CDR2 YSYEKL come from the germline V gene. This CDR3 is CASSPRTGVNQETQYF.

The rearrangement uses TRBV5-1 and TRBJ2-7; TCRdb returns TRBD2, unconfirmable since there is no DNA. The CDR3 contains 16 residues. Germline V lookup: CDR1 SGHRS, CDR2 YFSETQ. The CDR3 is CASSSGPAGGSYEQYF.

The chain employs TRBV12-3 or TRBV12-4 and TRBJ1-5; lacking DNA, the TRBD1 call made by TCRdb goes unchecked. CDR3 length equals 15 residues. CDR3 sequence: CASSLGTDRNQPQHF.

The chain couples TRBV29-1 to TRBJ2-7; as DNA is missing, the TRBD1 call by TCRdb cannot be tested. CDR1 and CDR2 (germline): SQVTM, ANQGSEA. This CDR3 contains 12 residues. This chain's CDR3 is CSGVTVSYEQYF.

The chain carries TRBV7-9 and TRBJ2-5; TCRdb outputs TRBD2, but without DNA this stays unchecked. CDR3 length: 15 residues. Germline V CDR1 and CDR2: SEHNR, FQNEAQ (reference sequence). The CDR3 here is CASSHYVGPEETQYF.

The chain is built from TRBV29-1 and TRBJ1-2; TCRdb lists TRBD1, though no DNA is available to test this call. The CDR3 has 14 amino acids. Germline CDR1 SQVTM, CDR2 ANQGSEA. The CDR3 loop reads CSVEEAGTDYGYTF.